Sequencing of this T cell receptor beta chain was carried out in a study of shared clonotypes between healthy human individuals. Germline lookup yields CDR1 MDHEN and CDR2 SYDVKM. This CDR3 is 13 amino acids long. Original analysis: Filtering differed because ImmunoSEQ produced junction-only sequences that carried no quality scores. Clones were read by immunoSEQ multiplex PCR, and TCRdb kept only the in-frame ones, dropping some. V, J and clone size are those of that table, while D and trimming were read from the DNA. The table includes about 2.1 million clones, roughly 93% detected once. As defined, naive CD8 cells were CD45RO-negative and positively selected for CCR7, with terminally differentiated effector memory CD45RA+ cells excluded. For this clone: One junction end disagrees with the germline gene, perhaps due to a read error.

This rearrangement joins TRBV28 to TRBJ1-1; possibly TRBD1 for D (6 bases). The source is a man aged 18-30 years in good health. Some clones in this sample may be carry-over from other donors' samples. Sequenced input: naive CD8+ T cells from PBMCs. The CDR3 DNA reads TGTGCCAGCAGCCCAGAGACAGGAAATCCAGTCATCTTT. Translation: CASSPETGNPVIF.